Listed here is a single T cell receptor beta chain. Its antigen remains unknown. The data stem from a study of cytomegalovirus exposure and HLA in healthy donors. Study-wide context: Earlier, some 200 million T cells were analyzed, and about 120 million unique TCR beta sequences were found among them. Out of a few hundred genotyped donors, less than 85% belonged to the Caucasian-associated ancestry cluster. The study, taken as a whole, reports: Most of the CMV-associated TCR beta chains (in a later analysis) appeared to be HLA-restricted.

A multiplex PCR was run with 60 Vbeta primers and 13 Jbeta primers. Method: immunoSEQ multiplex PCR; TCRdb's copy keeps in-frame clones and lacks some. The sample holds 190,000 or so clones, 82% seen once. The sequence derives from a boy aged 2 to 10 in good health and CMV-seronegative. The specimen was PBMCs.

CDR3 DNA sequence: TGTGCCAGCAGCGTAGATCCCAGGGCGGAGACCCAGTACTTC. The encoded protein is CASSVDPRAETQYF. V usage is TRBV9 and J usage is TRBJ2-5; a weak D match, TRBD1 (5 bases). V lost 0 bases, J lost 5 bases, and 11 bases lay in between. There are 14 residues in the CDR3. Germline V lookup: CDR1 SGDLS, CDR2 YYNGEE.